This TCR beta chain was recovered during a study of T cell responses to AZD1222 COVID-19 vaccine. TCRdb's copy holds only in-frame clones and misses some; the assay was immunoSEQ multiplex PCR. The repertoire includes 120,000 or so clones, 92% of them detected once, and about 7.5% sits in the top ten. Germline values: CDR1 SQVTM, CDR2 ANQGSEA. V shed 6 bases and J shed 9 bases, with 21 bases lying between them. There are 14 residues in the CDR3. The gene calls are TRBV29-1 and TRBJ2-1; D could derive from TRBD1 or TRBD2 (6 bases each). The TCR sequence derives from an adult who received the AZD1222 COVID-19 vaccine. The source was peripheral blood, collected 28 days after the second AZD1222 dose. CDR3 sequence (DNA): TGCAGCGTCGTAGGGGGACTGATAGATGGTGAGCAGTTCTTC. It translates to CSVVGGLIDGEQFF.